Listed here are 32 T cell receptor beta chains from one sample, sequenced in a study of CD4 T cells in relation to SARS-CoV-2 and coronaviruses. TCRdb's table, derived via immunoSEQ multiplex PCR, lists solely in-frame clones and lacks some. The sample gives more than 55,000 clones, approximately 90% of which show up once; about 1.4% is in the top ten. CD4+ T cells from unexposed donors were obtained before the COVID-19 pandemic (2011-2018). Input material: memory CD4+ T cells from PBMCs. The receptor source for this set is a human donor in good health.

The CDR3 bases are TGTGCCAGCAGCCCCTTGGGAGCGGGAGATACGCAGTATTTT. Translated, it gives CASSPLGAGDTQYF. The rearrangement uses TRBV21-1 and TRBJ2-3; the tabulated D call, TRBD2, remains unverified against the DNA. TRBV21-1 is a documented pseudogene. The CDR3 consists of 14 residues.

J is TRBJ2-2 and V is TRBV28; 7 positions match TRBD1. Per the germline V gene, CDR1 is MDHEN and CDR2 is SYDVKM. Losses at the gene ends were 4 bases for V and 4 bases for J; bases not matched to a gene: 6. The length of the CDR3 is 15 residues. CDR3 sequence: CASSSPAGGTGELFF. The CDR3 DNA reads TGTGCCAGCAGTTCCCCGGCAGGGGGCACCGGGGAGCTGTTTTTT.

The V and J genes are TRBV9 and TRBJ2-5; a possible D gene is TRBD2 (5 bases). This CDR3 is 15 amino acids long. Looked up from germline, CDR1 is SGDLS and CDR2 is YYNGEE. Trimming took off 3 bases at V and 4 bases at J, with 16 bases between the two ends. The CDR3 nucleotides read TGTGCCAGCAGCGGGACTGGGTCCTTCGGAGAGACCCAGTACTTC. It is translated as CASSGTGSFGETQYF.

This sequence joins TRBV29-1 and TRBJ2-1; maybe TRBD1 (5 bases). With 3 bases removed from V and 8 bases from J, the gap between germline ends came to 11 bases. This CDR3 comprises 12 residues. Germline lookup yields CDR1 SQVTM and CDR2 ANQGSEA. As DNA, the CDR3 is TGCAGCGTTGACGGGTGGGGCGATGAGCAGTTCTTC. This sequence encodes CSVDGWGDEQFF.

The chain couples TRBV29-1 to TRBJ1-2; a possible D gene is TRBD1 (5 bases). The CDR3 sequence is 12 residues long. Looked up from germline, CDR1 is SQVTM and CDR2 is ANQGSEA. The ends were cut back, 0 bases at V and 7 bases at J, with 9 bases in the middle. The CDR3 protein is CSVEEVGLGYTF. The CDR3 DNA follows: TGCAGCGTTGAAGAAGTGGGGCTTGGCTACACCTTC. Full variable domain (missing parts from reference TRBV29-1 and TRBJ1-2): SAVISQKPSRDICQRGTSLTIQCQVDSQVTMMFWYRQQPGQSLTLIATANQGSEATYESGFVIDKFPISRPNLTFSTLTVSNMSPEDSSIYLCSVEEVGLGYTFGSGTRLTVV.

This rearrangement joins TRBV7-6 to TRBJ2-7, with unresolved D. Germline CDR1 SGHVS, CDR2 FNYEAQ. V lost 6 bases and J 2 bases, leaving 11 bases between the germline ends. The CDR3 is made up of 13 amino acids. The CDR3 spells CASSMETTYEQYF. Here the CDR3 DNA reads TGTGCCAGCAGTATGGAGACCACCTACGAGCAGTACTTC.

This clone was seen more than once but under ten times. The chain has TRBV10-1 and TRBJ2-1; D might be TRBD2 (5 bases). With 2 bases removed from V and 0 bases from J, the gap between germline ends came to 11 bases. CDR1 and CDR2 (germline): WNHNN, SYGVQD (reference sequence). There are 16 residues in the CDR3. CDR3 in amino acids: CASSEHGDSSYNEQFF. The CDR3 DNA reads as TGCGCCAGCAGTGAGCACGGGGATAGCTCCTACAATGAGCAGTTCTTC.

V is TRBV13 and J is TRBJ2-1; the match to TRBD2 covers 7 bases. Per germline, CDR1 PRHDT and CDR2 FYEKMQ (reference sequence). The CDR3 extends over 16 amino acids. J was trimmed by 0 bases and V by 2 bases; bases with no gene match: 4. CDR3 amino acids: CASSLSSGSSYNEQFF. The CDR3 bases are TGTGCCAGCAGCTTATCTAGCGGCAGCTCCTACAATGAGCAGTTCTTC.

The chain links TRBV5-8 to TRBJ2-1; D gene uncertain. CDR3 length equals 14 residues. V dropped 4 bases and J dropped 3 bases, with 11 bases sitting between them. The V gene's germline CDR1 is SGHTS and CDR2 YDEGEE. The CDR3 DNA reads as TGTGCCAGCAGCGCGCAACTGTTCTACAATGAGCAGTTCTTC. Its translation: CASSAQLFYNEQFF.

The rearrangement uses TRBV27 and TRBJ1-6, with D unresolved. This CDR3 is 14 amino acids long. The ends were cut back, 6 bases at V and 2 bases at J, with 8 bases in the middle. In germline, CDR1 is MNHEY, CDR2 SMNVEV (reference sequence). CDR3 DNA sequence: TGTGCCAGCAGATACACGGCCTATAATTCACCCCTCCACTTT. It translates to CASRYTAYNSPLHF.

The V call is TRBV24-1, the J call TRBJ1-4; D uncertain. In germline, CDR1 is KGHDR, CDR2 SFDVKD. The CDR3 covers 15 residues. Trimming took 3 bases from V and 8 from J, leaving 15 bases between them. This CDR3 is CATSDLRAGGEKLFF. The CDR3 bases are TGTGCCACCAGTGATCTCCGGGCAGGTGGCGAAAAACTGTTTTTT.

J is TRBJ2-4 and V is TRBV5-1; 7 bases are a match to TRBD1. V gave up 4 bases and J gave up 6 bases; unmatched junction bases: 16. From germline, CDR1 is SGHRS and CDR2 YFSETQ. The CDR3 has 17 amino acids. CDR3 coding DNA: TGCGCCAGCAGCGGACACCTAGAGGGGGCGCGTGGAAACATTCAGTACTTC. Protein: CASSGHLEGARGNIQYF.

The gene calls are TRBV28 and TRBJ2-5; D might be TRBD1 (6 bases). Per the germline V gene, CDR1 is MDHEN and CDR2 is SYDVKM. This CDR3 contains 14 residues. The germline V and J ends were trimmed by 5 bases and 1 base, with 11 bases remaining between them. In DNA, the CDR3 is TGTGCCAGCAGTCCCGGACAGACCCAAGAGACCCAGTACTTC. Translated, it gives CASSPGQTQETQYF.

The V and J genes are TRBV19 and TRBJ2-2, with D unclear. The germline gives CDR1 LNHDA, CDR2 SQIVND (reference sequence). This CDR3 contains 14 residues. V was shortened by 3 bases and J by 1 base, with 6 bases between the two germline ends. The chain's CDR3 is CASSILENTGELFF. In DNA, the CDR3 is TGTGCCAGTAGTATCTTGGAGAACACCGGGGAGCTGTTTTTT.

V gene TRBV7-9 combines with J gene TRBJ2-6, with D perhaps matching TRBD2 (5 bases). Germline CDR1 reads SEHNR; CDR2 reads FQNEAQ (reference sequence). The CDR3 loop spans 16 amino acids. Trimming took 2 bases from V and 3 from J, leaving 11 bases between them. As DNA, the CDR3 is TGTGCCAGCAGCTTACTAGCAGGTTTTGGGGCCAACGTCCTGACTTTC. Residues: CASSLLAGFGANVLTF.

The gene calls are TRBV6-5 and TRBJ2-7; 7 bases agree with TRBD2. CDR1 is MNHEY and CDR2 is SVGAGI in the germline V gene. This CDR3 is built from 15 residues. With V trimmed by 3 bases and J by 1 base, 6 bases remained unmatched. The CDR3 nucleotides are TGTGCCAGCAGTTATAAAGCGGGGCAATCCTACGAGCAGTACTTC. It specifies CASSYKAGQSYEQYF.

This chain connects TRBV4-1 to TRBJ2-3; D possibly corresponds to TRBD2 (6 bases). Germline loops: CDR1 MGHRA, CDR2 YSYEKL. V gave up 4 bases and J gave up 0 bases, with 17 bases separating them. This CDR3 region has 17 residues. The CDR3 sequence is CASSPGFPRGSTDTQYF. The DNA for the CDR3 is TGCGCCAGCAGCCCTGGGTTTCCGCGGGGCAGCACAGATACGCAGTATTTT.

This sequence joins TRBV28 and TRBJ1-4, with a weak D call TRBD1 (6 bases). The CDR3 loop spans 16 amino acids. Germline CDR1 and CDR2: MDHEN and SYDVKM. V shed 5 bases and J shed 3 bases, with 16 bases lying between them. CDR3 amino acids: CASSTGGSRANEKLFF. In nucleotides, the CDR3 is TGTGCCAGCAGTACCGGGGGCTCCAGGGCTAATGAAAAACTGTTTTTT.

The chain has TRBV27 and TRBJ2-2; D not resolved. The CDR3 loop spans 14 amino acids. CDR1 and CDR2 (germline): MNHEY, SMNVEV (reference sequence). V gave up 2 bases and J gave up 2 bases, with 6 bases separating them. The CDR3 here is CASSLRTNTGELFF. The CDR3 DNA follows: TGTGCCAGCAGTTTACGAACCAACACCGGGGAGCTGTTTTTT.

The V call is TRBV28, the J call TRBJ1-3; D may be TRBD1 (6 bases). The CDR3 contains 16 residues. CDR1 and CDR2 from the germline V gene are MDHEN and SYDVKM. The ends were cut back, 6 bases at V and 4 bases at J, with 19 bases in the middle. The CDR3 reads CASSSGQLGKGNTIYF. CDR3 in DNA: TGTGCCAGCAGCTCCGGACAGCTCGGGAAGGGAAACACCATATATTTT.

The chain couples TRBV14 to TRBJ1-3; 8 positions match TRBD1. Looked up from germline, CDR1 is SGHDN and CDR2 is FVKESK. This CDR3 contains 14 residues. Trimming removed 5 bases from V and 16 bases from J; junction bases left unmatched: 16. The CDR3 nucleotides read TGTGCCAGCAGCAAACCGGGACAGGTGGCCGTTCAGTATTTT. As protein: CASSKPGQVAVQYF. Variable domain in full (rest from reference TRBV14 and TRBJ1-3): EAGVTQFPSHSVIEKGQTVTLRCDPISGHDNLYWYRRVMGKEIKFLLHFVKESKQDESGMPNNRFLAERTGGTYSTLKVQPAELEDSGVYFCASSKPGQVAVQYFGEGSWLTVV.

V gene TRBV5-5 combines with J gene TRBJ2-3; D gene ambiguous. Germline V CDR1 and CDR2: SGHKS, YYEKEE (reference sequence). The CDR3 is made up of 15 amino acids. The germline V and J ends were trimmed by 0 bases and 6 bases, with 14 bases remaining between them. In DNA form, the CDR3 reads TGTGCCAGCAGCTTGGCAGCAGGAAGGAAGGATACGCAGTATTTT. It specifies CASSLAAGRKDTQYF.

The rearrangement uses TRBV5-1 and TRBJ2-2; TRBD2 matches 10 bases. The CDR3 runs to 20 residues. In germline, CDR1 is SGHRS, CDR2 YFSETQ. V lost 2 bases, J lost 0 bases, and 13 bases stayed unmatched. The CDR3: CASSFLRSGRALANTGELFF. Written as DNA, the CDR3 is TGCGCCAGCAGCTTTCTTAGGAGCGGGAGGGCCCTCGCGAACACCGGGGAGCTGTTTTTT.

This clone was seen a single time. The CDR3 region is CASSPLRGRWKQETQYF. CDR3 coding DNA: TGTGCCAGCAGTCCCCTGAGGGGGCGGTGGAAACAAGAGACCCAGTACTTC. This chain uses TRBV6-6 with TRBJ2-5; 7 bases fit TRBD1. The CDR3 loop spans 17 amino acids. CDR1 is MNHNY, CDR2 SVGAGI, per germline (reference sequence). Germline trimming cut 5 bases from V and 2 bases from J; bases unmatched to any gene: 14.

The V gene is TRBV10-3, the J gene TRBJ2-7, with TRBD1 identical over 7 bases. The V and J ends lost 4 bases and 3 bases, in that order; junction bases with no gene match: 0. CDR1 is ENHRY and CDR2 is SYGVKD in the germline V gene. The CDR3 is 12 residues long. The CDR3 sequence: CAISGDSYEQYF. The DNA of the CDR3 is TGTGCCATCAGTGGGGACAGCTACGAGCAGTACTTC.

This chain connects TRBV5-1 to TRBJ2-7, with a tentative D call TRBD2 (6 bases). Germline V gene lookup returns CDR1 SGHRS and CDR2 YFSETQ. CDR3 length: 14 amino acids. V shed 6 bases and J shed 4 bases, with 17 bases lying between them. CDR3 sequence reads: CASTLGGGQYEQYF. As DNA, the CDR3 is TGCGCCAGCACCCTGGGGGGTGGCCAGTACGAGCAGTACTTC.

This clone has only one observation. The chain has TRBV5-1 and TRBJ2-3; 10 nucleotides match TRBD2. Germline loops: CDR1 SGHRS, CDR2 YFSETQ. The CDR3 contains 16 residues. J gave up 2 bases and V 7 bases, and 10 bases lay outside the gene matches. The CDR3 region has the DNA TGCGCCAGCGGCCGGGGGGGGACTAGCGCCACAGATACGCAGTATTTT. Amino acid sequence: CASGRGGTSATDTQYF.

This chain links TRBV7-3 with TRBJ2-7; a possible D gene is TRBD1 (6 bases). CDR3 length: 15 amino acids. In germline, CDR1 is SGHTA, CDR2 FQGTGA. V shed 1 base and J shed 0 bases, with 10 bases lying between them. CDR3 sequence: CASSLMQGSSYEQYF. In DNA form, the CDR3 reads TGTGCCAGCAGCTTAATGCAGGGGAGCTCCTACGAGCAGTACTTC.

In its sample, this clone was seen once. The chain employs TRBV6-2 or TRBV6-3 and TRBJ2-7; D gene unclear. V lost 4 bases and J 0 bases, leaving 10 bases between the germline ends. The germline gives CDR1 MNHEY, CDR2 SVGEGT. The CDR3 extends over 14 amino acids. The CDR3 nucleotides read TGTGCCAGCAGTTTACCGACAAGCTCCTACGAGCAGTACTTC. Protein product: CASSLPTSSYEQYF.

The chain uses TRBV7-3 and TRBJ2-2; 8 bases line up with TRBD1. Germline V gives CDR1 SGHTA, CDR2 FQGTGA. V lost 5 bases, J lost 1 base, and 12 bases stayed unmatched. This CDR3 region has 18 residues. The CDR3 DNA is TGTGCCAGCAGCAAAGGACAGGGTGAGTGGGTGAACACCGGGGAGCTGTTTTTT. Translated: CASSKGQGEWVNTGELFF.

The rearrangement links TRBV19 to TRBJ2-7, with D unclear. V was cut by 3 bases and J by 3 bases, with 15 bases left in between. The CDR3 length is 15 residues. Germline CDR1 is LNHDA and CDR2 is SQIVND (reference sequence). The CDR3 reads CASSMRSGQHYEQYF. The CDR3 coding sequence is TGTGCCAGTAGTATGAGGAGTGGCCAGCACTACGAGCAGTACTTC.

J is TRBJ1-1 and V is TRBV12-3 or TRBV12-4, with no clear D. This CDR3 region has 11 residues. With 6 bases removed from V and 1 base from J, the gap between germline ends came to 3 bases. The CDR3 DNA sequence: TGTGCCAGCAGGGCGAACACTGAAGCTTTCTTT. It translates to CASRANTEAFF.